This T cell receptor (beta chain) came from a study of T-cell reconstitution after alpha-beta-depleted transplantation in children. The CDR3 extends over 15 amino acids. Germline values: CDR1 SGHRS, CDR2 YFSETQ. Trimming removed 4 bases at V and 7 bases at J, with 20 bases between. This clonotype has only a few counts. It was with unique molecular identifiers that the TCRbeta library was prepared. TCRdb analysed the PCR reads with MiXCR anew, one entry per CDR3 protein. The sample shows 600,000 to 700,000 distinct CDR3 sequences, about an eighth of them seen only once. The sequenced sample was PBMCs, obtained before TCRalphabeta/CD19-depleted stem cell transplant. The sequence derives from a girl aged 2 to 9 with congenital amegakaryocytic thrombocytopenia, due to receive a stem cell transplant. The rearrangement links TRBV5-1 to TRBJ1-2; perhaps TRBD1 as D (5 bases). CDR3 in DNA: TGCGCCAGCAGCCTTACGGACATGGGCGGTGGTGGCTACACCTTC. This translates into CASSLTDMGGGGYTF.